One sample yielded the 7 T cell receptor beta chains listed below, sequenced in a study of CXCR3-negative and CXCR3-positive naive CD8 T cells. The libraries of TRB cDNA were prepared using 5' RACE with UMI labels. TCRdb reanalyzed the 5' RACE reads, giving one entry per CDR3 protein sequence and no DNA. The sample totals 45,000 to 55,000 distinct CDR3 sequences. The sequenced sample was memory CD8+ T cells from blood. These receptors all come from a human donor in good health. Some clones in this sample may be carry-over from other donors' samples.

CDR3 region: CASSFLGEGVNEQFF. The chain uses TRBV28 and TRBJ2-1; TCRdb calls TRBD2, which cannot be checked without DNA. The CDR3 is 15 residues long. Germline V lookup: CDR1 MDHEN, CDR2 SYDVKM.

The rearrangement links TRBV4-1 to TRBJ1-1; there is no DNA to check the TCRdb D call of TRBD1. The CDR3 sequence is 13 residues long. Germline CDR1 and CDR2: MGHRA and YSYEKL. This CDR3 reads CASSPEGQVEAFF.

CDR3 sequence: CASTPGTDPSLAFF. V gene TRBV28 combines with J gene TRBJ1-1; TCRdb's D call, TRBD1, is unchecked because there is no DNA. CDR3 length: 14 residues. Germline-derived CDR1 and CDR2 are MDHEN and SYDVKM.

The chain employs TRBV12-3 or TRBV12-4 and TRBJ2-7; TCRdb's D gene call, TRBD1, goes unchecked for lack of DNA. CDR3 length equals 14 residues. The CDR3 sequence: CASAQSRGAYEQYF.

This chain connects TRBV2 to TRBJ1-1. The CDR3 has 14 amino acids. In germline, CDR1 is SNHLY, CDR2 FYNNEI. This chain's CDR3 is CASSDVWELTEAFF. The full variable domain, completed using reference TRBV2 and TRBJ1-1, is EPEVTQTPSHQVTQMGQEVILRCVPISNHLYFYWYRQILGQKVEFLVSFYNNEISEKSEIFDDQFSVERPDGSNFTLKIRSTKLEDSAMYFCASSDVWELTEAFFGQGTRLTVV.

The chain recombines TRBV5-1 with TRBJ2-7; without DNA, the TCRdb call of TRBD2 cannot be checked. The CDR3 length is 15 residues. In germline, CDR1 is SGHRS, CDR2 YFSETQ. The CDR3 loop is CASSPEGGDVGEQYF.

This clonotype ranks as medium-sized in terms of frequency. The rearrangement joins TRBV7-8 to TRBJ2-3. The CDR3 runs 13 residues. The germline gives CDR1 SGHVS, CDR2 FQNEAQ. The CDR3 is CASSLVNGDTQYF.